Listed below are T cell receptor beta chains from one sample, sequenced in a study of cytomegalovirus exposure and HLA in healthy donors. TCRdb's copy holds only in-frame clones and misses some; the assay was immunoSEQ multiplex PCR. Recorded for this sample: tens of thousands of clones. Sequencing was carried out using PBMCs. These receptor sequences come from a woman in her thirties in good health and CMV-seronegative. CDR3s include the opening cysteine and the closing phenylalanine or tryptophan. Fields, in order: J gene, D gene, V gene, CDR3 length, CDR3 protein, CDR3 DNA. A D gene is named only where the DNA matches it firmly.

TRBJ2-5,-,TRBV5-1,15,CASSPGWLDWETQYF,TGCGCCAGCAGCCCGGGGTGGCTGGACTGGGAGACCCAGTACTTC
TRBJ2-3,TRBD1,TRBV14,16,CASSQRRAGGSDTQYF,TGTGCCAGCAGCCAACGCCGGGCAGGGGGCTCGGATACGCAGTATTTT
TRBJ2-1,-,TRBV30,18,CAWSVRITNRSSYNEQFF,TGTGCCTGGAGTGTACGGATTACTAACCGAAGCAGCTACAATGAGCAGTTCTTC
TRBJ1-6,-,TRBV7-2,13,CASRAGLNSPLHF,TGTGCCAGCAGGGCGGGGCTAAATTCACCCCTCCACTTT
TRBJ2-5,-,TRBV5-1,14,CASSGGTVQEPQYF,TGCGCCAGCAGCGGGGGGACAGTACAAGAGCCCCAGTACTTC
TRBJ2-1,TRBD2,TRBV19,13,CASSTGGPYEQFF,TGTGCCAGTAGTACGGGAGGCCCATATGAGCAGTTCTTC
TRBJ1-2,TRBD1,TRBV6-1,15,CASSESGTGSYGYTF,TGTGCCAGCAGTGAATCCGGGACAGGGTCTTATGGCTACACCTTC
TRBJ1-3,-,TRBV11-2,12,CASSLAGNTIYF,TGTGCCAGCAGCTTAGCAGGAAACACCATATATTTT
TRBJ2-7,-,TRBV5-1,14,CASSDRQFAYEQYF,TGCGCCAGCAGCGATAGACAATTCGCCTACGAGCAGTACTTC
TRBJ1-1,-,TRBV19,13,CASSTTPNTEAFF,TGTGCCAGTAGTACGACTCCGAACACTGAAGCTTTCTTT
TRBJ2-3,-,TRBV19,16,CASSSQAGRYTDTQYF,TGTGCCAGTAGTTCCCAGGCGGGGAGATACACAGATACGCAGTATTTT
TRBJ1-1,TRBD1,TRBV19,13,CASSANRGTEAFF,TGTGCCAGTAGTGCCAACAGGGGGACTGAAGCTTTCTTT
TRBJ1-5,TRBD1,TRBV29-1,13,CSVRDSMGQPQHF,TGCAGCGTTCGGGACAGCATGGGTCAGCCCCAGCATTTT
TRBJ2-5,-,TRBV9,14,CASSVDVARETQYF,TGTGCCAGCAGCGTTGATGTCGCGCGGGAGACCCAGTACTTC
TRBJ1-2,-,TRBV19,14,CASSMGPGGYGYTF,TGTGCCAGTAGTATGGGCCCGGGCGGGTATGGCTACACCTTC
TRBJ2-7,TRBD1,TRBV6-1,12,CASSSRQGGQYF,TGTGCCAGCAGTTCTCGACAGGGCGGGCAGTACTTC
TRBJ2-1,-,TRBV7-9,12,CASAPSRSEQFF,TGTGCCAGCGCCCCCTCGAGGTCTGAGCAGTTCTTC
TRBJ2-7,TRBD2,TRBV7-2,15,CASSFGLAGYNEQYF,TGTGCCAGCAGCTTCGGACTAGCGGGATACAACGAGCAGTACTTC
TRBJ2-3,TRBD1,TRBV4-1,14,CASRNTGGIDTQYF,TGCGCCAGCAGGAACACAGGGGGGATAGATACGCAGTATTTT
TRBJ1-1,-,TRBV6-1,13,CASREQGNTEAFF,TGTGCCAGCAGAGAACAGGGCAACACTGAAGCTTTCTTT
TRBJ2-1,TRBD2,TRBV5-1,16,CASKMTSGSSDNEQFF,TGCGCCAGCAAGATGACTAGCGGGAGCTCCGACAATGAGCAGTTCTTC
TRBJ2-3,TRBD2,TRBV5-4,15,CASSAAGGGTDTQYF,TGTGCCAGCAGCGCCGCGGGGGGTGGCACAGATACGCAGTATTTT
TRBJ1-6,TRBD1,TRBV18,14,CASSRDRDNSPLHF,TGTGCCAGCTCACGGGACAGGGACAATTCACCCCTCCACTTT
TRBJ1-1,-,TRBV6-5,12,CASGRTNTEAFF,TGTGCCAGCGGGAGGACGAACACTGAAGCTTTCTTT
TRBJ2-5,-,TRBV5-1,13,CASSVEGVETQYF,TGCGCCAGCAGCGTTGAGGGGGTAGAGACCCAGTACTTC
TRBJ2-7,TRBD1,TRBV28,15,CASRSPGQGHYEQYF,TGTGCCAGCAGATCCCCGGGACAGGGCCACTACGAGCAGTACTTC
TRBJ1-1,-,TRBV5-1,15,CASSFRGGGVTEAFF,TGCGCCAGCAGCTTTAGGGGTGGAGGGGTCACTGAAGCTTTCTTT
TRBJ1-1,-,TRBV7-9,14,CASSHGKGDTEAFF,TGTGCCAGCAGCCACGGCAAAGGGGACACTGAAGCTTTCTTT
TRBJ1-2,-,TRBV6-5,14,CASSPAGGGGGYTF,TGTGCCAGCAGTCCCGCGGGGGGCGGTGGTGGCTACACCTTC
TRBJ1-2,-,TRBV6-1,12,CASSERGYGYTF,TGTGCCAGCAGTGAAAGGGGCTATGGCTACACCTTC
TRBJ2-7,TRBD2,TRBV5-1,15,CASRPWGGPTYEQYF,TGCGCCAGCCGCCCCTGGGGGGGACCAACCTACGAGCAGTACTTC
TRBJ2-1,TRBD2,TRBV2,15,CASSVGTSGYNEQFF,TGTGCCAGCAGTGTCGGGACTAGCGGCTACAATGAGCAGTTCTTC
TRBJ1-4,-,TRBV18,15,CASSSPGGLDEKLFF,TGTGCCAGCTCATCCCCCGGGGGGCTTGATGAAAAACTGTTTTTT
TRBJ2-1,TRBD2,TRBV18,17,CASSPPGRLAGANEQFF,TGTGCCAGCTCACCACCGGGGCGACTAGCGGGAGCCAATGAGCAGTTCTTC
TRBJ1-2,TRBD1,TRBV4-1,15,CASSQQTGGFYGYTF,TGCGCCAGCAGCCAACAGACAGGGGGGTTCTATGGCTACACCTTC
TRBJ1-1,-,TRBV29-1,14,CSVDSQGGDTEAFF,TGCAGCGTTGATAGCCAGGGAGGCGACACTGAAGCTTTCTTT
TRBJ2-7,TRBD2,TRBV5-1,14,CASSLIAGHYEQYF,TGCGCCAGCAGCTTGATAGCGGGACATTACGAGCAGTACTTC
TRBJ2-2,-,TRBV5-5,14,CASSLEGGIGELFF,TGTGCCAGCAGCTTGGAAGGGGGTATCGGGGAGCTGTTTTTT
TRBJ2-1,-,TRBV27,15,CASSLDRSSYNEQFF,TGTGCCAGCAGTTTAGACAGAAGCTCCTACAATGAGCAGTTCTTC
TRBJ1-1,-,TRBV19,14,CASSIAWGATEAFF,TGTGCCAGTAGTATCGCGTGGGGCGCCACTGAAGCTTTCTTT
TRBJ2-1,-,TRBV4-1,16,CASSQPQGGSWDEQFF,TGCGCCAGCAGCCAACCACAGGGGGGGTCCTGGGATGAGCAGTTCTTC
TRBJ1-2,-,TRBV6-1,13,CASSSGPGYGYTF,TGTGCCAGCAGCTCAGGACCGGGGTATGGCTACACCTTC
TRBJ2-7,-,TRBV7-2,15,CASSSVGRGVDEQYF,TGTGCCAGCAGCTCGGTGGGGAGGGGGGTCGACGAGCAGTACTTC
TRBJ2-7,-,TRBV30,12,CAWSRGNYEQYF,TGTGCCTGGAGCCGCGGGAACTACGAGCAGTACTTC
TRBJ2-2,-,TRBV5-1,14,CASSVFQGTGELFF,TGCGCCAGCAGCGTCTTCCAGGGGACCGGGGAGCTGTTTTTT